This T cell receptor beta chain originates from a study of CD8+ T cells in alopecia areata. General study points: Because one nonresponder was included, the link of baseline CD8+ expansion to response is considered uncertain.

Indicated treatment: oral pan-JAK inhibitor, 5-10 mg twice daily. This clone has a handful of counts. The target antigen is unknown. Extraction of RNA preceded its reverse transcription into cDNA, which served as the sequencing template. TCRdb keeps only in-frame clones here, not all; method: immunoSEQ multiplex PCR. The sample gives over 80,000 clones, around 44% of which show up once; around 19% is in the top ten. The CDR3 contains 17 residues. J was trimmed by 5 bases and V by 3 bases; bases with no gene match: 9. Germline loops: CDR1 SGHAT, CDR2 FQNNGV. The source is a human donor with alopecia areata. The chain combines TRBV11-2 with TRBJ2-1, with TRBD2 matching over 11 bases. The source was CD8+ T cells sorted from blood, collected at week 24, from a patient treated with tofacitinib. The CDR3 DNA reads as TGTGCCAGCAGCTTTGAGCTAGCGGGAGGTGGCCACAATGAGCAGTTCTTC. Its protein is CASSFELAGGGHNEQFF.